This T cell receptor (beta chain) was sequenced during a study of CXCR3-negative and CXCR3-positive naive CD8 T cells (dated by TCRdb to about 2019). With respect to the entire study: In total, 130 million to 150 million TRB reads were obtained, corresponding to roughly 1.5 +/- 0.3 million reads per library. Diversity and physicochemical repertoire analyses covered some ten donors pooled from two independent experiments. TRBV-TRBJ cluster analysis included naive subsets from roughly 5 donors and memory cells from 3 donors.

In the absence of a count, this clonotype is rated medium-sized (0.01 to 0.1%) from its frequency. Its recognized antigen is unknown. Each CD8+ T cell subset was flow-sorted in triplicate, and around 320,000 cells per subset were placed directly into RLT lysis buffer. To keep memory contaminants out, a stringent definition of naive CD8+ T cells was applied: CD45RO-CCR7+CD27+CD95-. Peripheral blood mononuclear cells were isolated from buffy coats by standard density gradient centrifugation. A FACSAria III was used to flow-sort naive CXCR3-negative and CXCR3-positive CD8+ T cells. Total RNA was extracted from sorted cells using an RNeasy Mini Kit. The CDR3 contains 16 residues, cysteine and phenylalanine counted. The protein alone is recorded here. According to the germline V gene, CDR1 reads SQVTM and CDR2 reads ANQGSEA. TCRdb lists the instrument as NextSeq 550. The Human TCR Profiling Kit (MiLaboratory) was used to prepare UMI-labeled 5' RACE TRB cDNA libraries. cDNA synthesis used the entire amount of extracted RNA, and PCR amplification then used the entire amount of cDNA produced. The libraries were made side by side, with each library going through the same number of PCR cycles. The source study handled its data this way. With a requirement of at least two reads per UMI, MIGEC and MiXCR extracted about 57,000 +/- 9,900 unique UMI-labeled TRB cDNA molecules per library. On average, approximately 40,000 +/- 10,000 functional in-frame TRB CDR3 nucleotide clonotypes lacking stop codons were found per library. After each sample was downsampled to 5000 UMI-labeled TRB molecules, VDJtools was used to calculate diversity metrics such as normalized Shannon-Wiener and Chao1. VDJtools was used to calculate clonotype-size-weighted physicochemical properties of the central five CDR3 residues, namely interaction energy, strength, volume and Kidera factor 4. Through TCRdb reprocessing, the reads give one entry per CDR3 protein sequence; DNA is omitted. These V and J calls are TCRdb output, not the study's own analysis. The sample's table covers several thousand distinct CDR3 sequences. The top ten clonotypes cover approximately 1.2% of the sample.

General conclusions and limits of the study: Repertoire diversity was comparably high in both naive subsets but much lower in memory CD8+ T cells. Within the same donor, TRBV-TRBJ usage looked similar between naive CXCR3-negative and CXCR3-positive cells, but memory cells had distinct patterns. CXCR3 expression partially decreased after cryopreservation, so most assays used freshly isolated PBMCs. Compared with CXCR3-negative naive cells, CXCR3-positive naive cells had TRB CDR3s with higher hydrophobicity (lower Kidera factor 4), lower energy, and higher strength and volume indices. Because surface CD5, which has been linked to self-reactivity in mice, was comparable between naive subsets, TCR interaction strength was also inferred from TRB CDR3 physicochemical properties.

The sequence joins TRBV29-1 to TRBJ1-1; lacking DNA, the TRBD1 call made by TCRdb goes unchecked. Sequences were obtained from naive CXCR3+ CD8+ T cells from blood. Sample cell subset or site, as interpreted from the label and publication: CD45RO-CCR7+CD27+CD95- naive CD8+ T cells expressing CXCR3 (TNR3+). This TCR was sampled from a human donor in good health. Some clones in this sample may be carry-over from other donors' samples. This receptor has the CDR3 CSVEGTGGNRNTEAFF.